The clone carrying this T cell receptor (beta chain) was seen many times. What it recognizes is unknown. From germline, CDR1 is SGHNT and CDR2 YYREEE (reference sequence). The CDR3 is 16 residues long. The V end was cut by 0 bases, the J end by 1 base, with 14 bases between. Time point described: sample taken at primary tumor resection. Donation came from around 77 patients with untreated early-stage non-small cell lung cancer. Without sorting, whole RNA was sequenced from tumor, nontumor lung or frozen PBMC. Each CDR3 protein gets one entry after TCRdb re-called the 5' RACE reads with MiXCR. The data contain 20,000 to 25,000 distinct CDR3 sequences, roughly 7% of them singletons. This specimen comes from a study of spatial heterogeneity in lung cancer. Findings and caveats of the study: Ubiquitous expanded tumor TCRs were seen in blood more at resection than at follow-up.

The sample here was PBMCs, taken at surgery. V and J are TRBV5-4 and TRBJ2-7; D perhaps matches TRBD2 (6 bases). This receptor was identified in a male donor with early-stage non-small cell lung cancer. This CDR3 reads CASSLVGGARSYEQYF. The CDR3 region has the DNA TGTGCCAGCAGCTTGGTGGGGGGAGCGAGGTCCTACGAGCAGTACTTC.